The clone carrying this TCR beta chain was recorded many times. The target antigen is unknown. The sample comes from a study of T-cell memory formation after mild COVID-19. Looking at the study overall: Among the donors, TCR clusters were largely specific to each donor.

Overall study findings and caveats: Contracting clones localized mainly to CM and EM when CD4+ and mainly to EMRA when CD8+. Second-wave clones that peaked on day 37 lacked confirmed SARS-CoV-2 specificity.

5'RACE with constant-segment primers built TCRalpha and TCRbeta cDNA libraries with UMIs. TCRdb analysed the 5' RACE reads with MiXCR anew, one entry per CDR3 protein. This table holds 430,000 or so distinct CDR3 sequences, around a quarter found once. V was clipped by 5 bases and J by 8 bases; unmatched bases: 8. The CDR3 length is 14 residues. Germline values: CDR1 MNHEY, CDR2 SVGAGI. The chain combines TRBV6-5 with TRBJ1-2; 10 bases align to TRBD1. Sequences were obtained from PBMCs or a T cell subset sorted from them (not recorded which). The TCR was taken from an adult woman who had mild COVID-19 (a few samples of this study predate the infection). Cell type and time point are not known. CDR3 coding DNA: TGTGCCAGCAGTCCCGACAGGGGGCGAGGGGGCTACACCTTC. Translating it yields CASSPDRGRGGYTF.